This TCR beta chain derives from a study of T cells in Graves' hyperthyroidism and ophthalmopathy. At least 3 on the Clinical Activity Score was recorded for ophthalmopathy patients, who also had NOSPECS grade at least 4 and duration under 3 months. This clonotype was found many times. The source material, RNA transcripts, was used to amplify TCR beta CDR3 regions. With the HTBI primer set, the TCR CDR3 went through a first round of RT-PCR. One entry per CDR3 protein, called by TCRdb with MiXCR from the multiplex PCR reads. The top ten hold approximately 35% of the sample, which has about 350,000 distinct CDR3 sequences, roughly 13% seen once. Source material: blood. This clonotype originated in a woman aged 40 to 50 with Graves' ophthalmopathy.

The CDR3 DNA reads as TGTGCCAGCAGCCCCCGGGACAGGGGTTCCTACGAGCAGTACTTC. This codes for CASSPRDRGSYEQYF. The V and J genes are TRBV2 and TRBJ2-7, with TRBD1 identical over 10 bases. CDR1 and CDR2 from the germline V gene are SNHLY and FYNNEI. The CDR3 consists of 15 residues. V was clipped by 6 bases and J by 1 base; unmatched bases: 6. The entire variable domain, with the rest obtained from reference TRBV2 and TRBJ2-7, is as follows: EPEVTQTPSHQVTQMGQEVILRCVPISNHLYFYWYRQILGQKVEFLVSFYNNEISEKSEIFDDQFSVERPDGSNFTLKIRSTKLEDSAMYFCASSPRDRGSYEQYFGPGTRLTVT.